The rows below give T cell receptor beta chains drawn from one sample of a study of cytomegalovirus exposure and HLA in healthy donors. Generated by immunoSEQ multiplex PCR, the TCRdb table keeps only in-frame clones and is missing some. The sample has around 160,000 clones, around three quarters seen once; the top ten hold about 2.9%. Source material: PBMCs. Receptor source: a man in his forties or fifties in good health and CMV-seropositive. The CDR3 runs from the conserved cysteine through the conserved F or W. Each record gives: D gene, V gene, clone size, J gene, CDR3 DNA, CDR3 protein. The D gene is left open where the match is weak. Clone sizes are given selectively: once, few, many, or a class where the clone is expanded.

-	TRBV2	once	TRBJ2-2	TGTGCCAGCAGTGTGGTCCCGGAGGTCGGGGAGCTGTTTTTT	CASSVVPEVGELFF
TRBD2	TRBV19	-	TRBJ2-1	TGTGCCAGTAGTATAGATGTACTAGCGAGCGAGCAGTTCTTC	CASSIDVLASEQFF
-	TRBV11-3	-	TRBJ2-2	TGTGCCAGCAGCTTTCAGAACACCGGGGAGCTGTTTTTT	CASSFQNTGELFF
-	TRBV7-9	-	TRBJ2-7	TGTTCCAGCAGCTTAGGCGGCGGGGAATCCGAGCAGTACTTC	CSSSLGGGESEQYF
-	TRBV11-2	-	TRBJ2-7	TGTGCCAGCAGCTTAGAGGGGGGTGGCGAGCAGTACTTC	CASSLEGGGEQYF
-	TRBV14	-	TRBJ2-4	TGTGCCAGCAGCCAAGGTCGGCTCGAGCGGTGCTTC	CASSQGRLERCF
-	TRBV5-1	-	TRBJ2-5	TGCGCCAGCAGCCTTGGCGGTCCAGAGACCCAGTACTTC	CASSLGGPETQYF
-	TRBV30	-	TRBJ1-1	TGTGCCTGGAGTGTCACTTACACTGAAGCTTTCTTT	CAWSVTYTEAFF
TRBD2	TRBV19	-	TRBJ2-1	TGTGCCAGTAGTAAAGGACTAGCGGGACCCCTCAATGAGCAGTTCTTC	CASSKGLAGPLNEQFF
TRBD2	TRBV25-1	-	TRBJ2-2	TGTGCCAGCAGTGAATTAGCGGGAGACACCGGGGAGCTGTTTTTT	CASSELAGDTGELFF
TRBD1	TRBV5-6	-	TRBJ1-1	TGTGCCAGCAGCCATGACAGGGATGGATTTGAAGCTTTCTTT	CASSHDRDGFEAFF
TRBD2	TRBV5-4	-	TRBJ2-7	TGTGCCAGCAGCTCGGCCGGGACTAGCGGGAAATCTACTAACGAGCAGTACTTC	CASSSAGTSGKSTNEQYF
TRBD2	TRBV7-8	-	TRBJ2-7	TGTGCCAGCAGCTTATATTCATCGGGCCGGGGGGACGACGAGCAGTACTTC	CASSLYSSGRGDDEQYF
-	TRBV19	-	TRBJ2-7	TGTGCCACGAGACGGGGTGGAGGGGCCGAGCAGTACTTC	CATRRGGGAEQYF
TRBD1	TRBV6-5	few	TRBJ1-1	TGTGCCAGCAGTTACTCGGGACAGTTGAACACTGAAGCTTTCTTT	CASSYSGQLNTEAFF
TRBD1	TRBV28	-	TRBJ1-2	TGTGCCAGCAGTTCCGCCGCGGGACAGAACTATGGCTACACCTTC	CASSSAAGQNYGYTF
TRBD1	TRBV7-2	-	TRBJ2-7	TGTGCCAGCAGCCTCAACCCAGGGGGTAACTACGAGCAGTACTTC	CASSLNPGGNYEQYF
-	TRBV28	-	TRBJ2-5	TGTGCCAGCAGCCCGGCTGCGGCGGAGACCCAGTACTTC	CASSPAAAETQYF
-	TRBV4-1	-	TRBJ2-2	TGCGCCAGCAGCCAAGAGCCGTCCAGGGGTATCGGGGAGCTGTTTTTT	CASSQEPSRGIGELFF
TRBD1	TRBV9	-	TRBJ2-1	TGTGCCAGCAGCGCTCAGGGGGTCTACAATGAGCAGTTCTTC	CASSAQGVYNEQFF
-	TRBV6-5	-	TRBJ1-1	TGTGCCAGCAGTTCCCGGGTCTTTAACACTGAAGCTTTCTTT	CASSSRVFNTEAFF
TRBD1	TRBV6-5	-	TRBJ2-1	TGTGCCAGCAGTTACTCAGGGACAGTCTACAATGAGCAGTTCTTC	CASSYSGTVYNEQFF
-	TRBV7-8	-	TRBJ1-5	TGTGCCAGCAGCTTAATCGGAGGGGGGGGTAGCAATCAGCCCCAGCATTTT	CASSLIGGGGSNQPQHF
-	TRBV4-1	few	TRBJ1-3	TGCGCCAGCAGCCCCTCTCGGGGAACAGGAAACACCATATATTTT	CASSPSRGTGNTIYF
TRBD2	TRBV2	-	TRBJ2-1	TGTGCCAGCAGTGAAACTAGCGGCTCCCCCTCCGATGAGCAGTTCTTC	CASSETSGSPSDEQFF
-	TRBV7-9	-	TRBJ2-1	TGTGCCAGCACTCTCCGGGGAGGAGACGACAATGAGCAGTTCTTC	CASTLRGGDDNEQFF
TRBD2	TRBV6-1	-	TRBJ2-1	TGTGCCAGCATCCCAGCGGGGGGCTCCTACAATGAGCAGTTCTTC	CASIPAGGSYNEQFF
-	TRBV28	-	TRBJ1-3	TGTGCCAGCAGTTTACCCCGCTCGGGTGGAAACACCATATATTTT	CASSLPRSGGNTIYF
-	TRBV7-8	once	TRBJ1-3	TGTGCCAGCAGCTTAGTTCTCCCTGGGGGGACGGGAAACACCATATATTTT	CASSLVLPGGTGNTIYF
-	TRBV18	-	TRBJ1-4	TGTGCCAGCTCACCCTTCCAAGGGGCGACTAATGAAAAACTGTTTTTT	CASSPFQGATNEKLFF
-	TRBV16	-	TRBJ2-1	TGTGCCAGCAGCCAATCGGGGACTTTACAGTTCTTC	CASSQSGTLQFF
TRBD2	TRBV19	few	TRBJ2-7	TGTGCCAGTAGTATCGCGGGAGGGCCGTCCTACGAGCAGTACTTC	CASSIAGGPSYEQYF
-	TRBV6-6	-	TRBJ1-1	TGTGCCGCATATCCAGGGAGGGGGACCTCTCCTGAAGCTTTCTTT	CAAYPGRGTSPEAFF
-	TRBV9	-	TRBJ1-1	TGTGCCAGCAGCGTAGTACCCATAGAAGGCTGGACACCTACTGAAGCTTTCTTT	CASSVVPIEGWTPTEAFF
-	TRBV5-3	-	TRBJ2-1	TGTGCCAGCAGGTCCATATCCCCGAATGAGCAGTTCTTC	CASRSISPNEQFF
TRBD1	TRBV29-1	many	TRBJ1-5	TGCAGCGTTATCCCACAGGGGGATAGCAATCAGCCCCAGCATTTT	CSVIPQGDSNQPQHF
-	TRBV9	-	TRBJ2-2	TGTGCCAGCAGCGTTGCGAGGATCAACACCGGGGAGCTGTTTTTT	CASSVARINTGELFF
TRBD1	TRBV7-9	-	TRBJ1-1	TGTGCCAGCAGCACCGGACAGGGACTAAAAGCTTTCTTT	CASSTGQGLKAFF
TRBD1	TRBV13	-	TRBJ2-6	TGTGCCAGCAGCTTACTTAGGACGACAGGGGGCCTTGCTGGGGCCAACGTCCTGACTTTC	CASSLLRTTGGLAGANVLTF
TRBD1	TRBV28	-	TRBJ1-1	TGTGCCAGCATTCCAGGACAGGCGGCAGAAGCTTTCTTT	CASIPGQAAEAFF
-	TRBV6-6	once	TRBJ2-7	TGTGCCAGCAGTTACCAAGTTGTGGCCACCTACGAGCAGTACTTC	CASSYQVVATYEQYF
-	TRBV5-1	-	TRBJ1-3	TGCGCCAGCAGCTTGGACGTAGGGCGGCAGGGAGGCAACACCATATATTTT	CASSLDVGRQGGNTIYF
TRBD1	TRBV28	-	TRBJ1-2	TGTGCCAGTAAAAACCCCGTACAGGGGGTCTATGGCTACACCTTC	CASKNPVQGVYGYTF
-	TRBV11-2	-	TRBJ2-7	TGTGCCAGCAGCCGCATTAGCGTAGGCGGGACGAACTACGAGCAGTACTTC	CASSRISVGGTNYEQYF
-	TRBV11-2	-	TRBJ2-7	TGTGCCAGCAGCTTAGTCTCATTGACAGCCTACGAGCAGTACTTC	CASSLVSLTAYEQYF
TRBD2	TRBV27	-	TRBJ2-1	TGTGCCAGCAGTGGGACTAGCGGGAGGTGGAATGAGCAGTTCTTC	CASSGTSGRWNEQFF
TRBD1	TRBV6-6	-	TRBJ1-2	TGTGCCAGCCGGACAGGGGAAAACTATGGCTACACCTTC	CASRTGENYGYTF
TRBD1	TRBV7-8	-	TRBJ2-7	TGTGCCAGCAGCAGGACAGGGGTGGGCTCCTACGAGCAGTACTTC	CASSRTGVGSYEQYF
TRBD2	TRBV5-1	-	TRBJ2-1	TGCGCCAGCAGCTTGACTAGCGGGGCTTACAATGAGCAGTTCTTC	CASSLTSGAYNEQFF
TRBD1	TRBV18	-	TRBJ1-2	TGTGCCAGCTCACCACGGGACAGGGAAGATGGCTACACCTTC	CASSPRDREDGYTF
TRBD2	TRBV6-6	-	TRBJ2-1	TGTGCCAGCAGCGGGACTAGCGGGAGAGATGCTGAGCAGTTCTTC	CASSGTSGRDAEQFF
-	TRBV4-2	-	TRBJ2-6	TGTGCCAGCAGCCAAGATGACAGGCAGAGCTCTGGGGCCAACGTCCTGACTTTC	CASSQDDRQSSGANVLTF
-	TRBV30	-	TRBJ1-1	TGTGCCTGGAGTGTACTCGGTAAAAGCTACACTGAAGCTTTCTTT	CAWSVLGKSYTEAFF
TRBD2	TRBV4-2	once	TRBJ2-7	TGTGCCAGCAGCCTTCCGGGGGGAGTGGGCGAGCAGTACTTC	CASSLPGGVGEQYF
-	TRBV9	-	TRBJ1-3	TGTGCCAGCAGCGGACAGTTCTCTGGAAACACCATATATTTT	CASSGQFSGNTIYF
TRBD2	TRBV14	-	TRBJ2-7	TGTGCCAGCAGCCAAAACGCGGGAGCGGGAGTGTACGAGCAGTACTTC	CASSQNAGAGVYEQYF
-	TRBV30	few	TRBJ2-5	TGTGCCTGGACCCTAGGGGTAGGGGAGACCCAGTACTTC	CAWTLGVGETQYF
-	TRBV29-1	-	TRBJ1-1	TGCAGCGTTGACGAGGGAGGAAGGACTGAAGCTTTCTTT	CSVDEGGRTEAFF
TRBD2	TRBV25-1	-	TRBJ2-1	TGTGCCAGCAAAGACAAGGGACTAGCCGTACCTTCCTACAATGAGCAGTTCTTC	CASKDKGLAVPSYNEQFF
-	TRBV19	-	TRBJ2-5	TGTGCCAGTAGTATCGGGACAACAGAGACCCAGTACTTC	CASSIGTTETQYF